These T cell receptor beta chains were read from a single sample in a study of beta chain features in type 1 diabetes. TCRdb keeps only in-frame clones here, not all; method: immunoSEQ multiplex PCR. This repertoire shows around 250,000 clones, 13% to 15% found once; its top ten account for roughly 0.018%. Material: naive CD4+ T cells from blood. The receptors shown here come from a man between 25 and 39 years old with type 1 diabetes. The CDR3 runs from the conserved cysteine through the conserved F or W. The order of the fields is CDR3 protein, CDR3 DNA, V gene, J gene, clone size, D gene. The D gene is left open where the match is weak. Expanded clones get a size class; other rows say once, few or many, or leave the size out.

CASSLGRTSGEYNEQFF,TGTGCCAGCAGCTTAGGACGAACTAGCGGAGAATACAATGAGCAGTTCTTC,TRBV5-4,TRBJ2-1,few,TRBD2
CASSFRNTGELFF,TGTGCCAGCAGCTTCCGTAACACCGGGGAGCTGTTTTTT,TRBV11-2,TRBJ2-2,.,.
CASSPPAGQRDTQYF,TGTGCCAGCAGTCCCCCGGCGGGACAGAGAGATACGCAGTATTTT,TRBV28,TRBJ2-3,few,.
CASSYTGQETQYF,TGTGCCAGCAGTTACACGGGACAAGAGACCCAGTACTTC,TRBV6-6,TRBJ2-5,.,.
CASSLIGVNTEAFF,TGTGCCAGCAGCTTAATCGGGGTGAACACTGAAGCTTTCTTT,TRBV7-2,TRBJ1-1,.,.
CASSLGGQYNQPQHF,TGCGCCAGCAGCTTGGGGGGACAGTACAATCAGCCCCAGCATTTT,TRBV5-1,TRBJ1-5,few,TRBD1
CAIRGQSNQPQHF,TGTGCCATCAGGGGACAGAGCAATCAGCCCCAGCATTTT,TRBV10-3,TRBJ1-5,few,TRBD1
CASTRGNQPQHF,TGTGCCAGCACCCGGGGGAATCAGCCCCAGCATTTT,TRBV7-9,TRBJ1-5,.,.
CASNSGSTDTQYF,TGTGCCAGCAACAGCGGGAGCACAGATACGCAGTATTTT,TRBV9,TRBJ2-3,few,.
CAITAGPSTDTQYF,TGTGCCATCACGGCGGGACCGAGCACAGATACGCAGTATTTT,TRBV10-3,TRBJ2-3,.,.
CAWSRLGGSTEAFF,TGTGCCTGGAGCCGCCTGGGGGGGAGCACTGAAGCTTTCTTT,TRBV30,TRBJ1-1,few,.
CASSSDKSTEAFF,TGTGCCAGCAGTTCGGACAAATCCACTGAAGCTTTCTTT,TRBV27,TRBJ1-1,.,.
CASSSPGADTQYF,TGTGCCAGCAGTTCCCCCGGGGCAGATACGCAGTATTTT,TRBV6-6,TRBJ2-3,few,.
CASSGGHTGGELFF,TGTGCCAGCAGTGGCGGACACACTGGAGGGGAGCTGTTTTTT,TRBV2,TRBJ2-2,few,.
CASSRGLAGNTGELFF,TGTGCCAGCAGCCGGGGACTAGCGGGAAACACCGGGGAGCTGTTTTTT,TRBV7-8,TRBJ2-2,few,TRBD2
CASSPRLTRAEAFF,TGTGCCAGCAGCCCTCGACTAACACGAGCTGAAGCTTTCTTT,TRBV7-8,TRBJ1-1,.,.
CASSHQGLAGGWRDTQYF,TGTGCCAGCAGCCACCAAGGACTAGCGGGAGGGTGGAGAGATACGCAGTATTTT,TRBV7-2,TRBJ2-3,.,TRBD2
CASSRQGQQPQHF,TGCGCCAGCAGCCGACAGGGGCAACAGCCCCAGCATTTT,TRBV5-1,TRBJ1-5,.,TRBD1
CVVSGNTQYF,TGCGTGGTGAGCGGGAATACGCAGTATTTT,TRBV20-1,TRBJ2-3,few,TRBD2
CASSTRTGGTEAFF,TGTGCCAGCAGTACCCGGACAGGGGGCACTGAAGCTTTCTTT,TRBV7-2,TRBJ1-1,.,TRBD1
CASSSAGDGIQYF,TGTGCCAGCAGCTCCGCAGGGGATGGCATTCAGTACTTC,TRBV5-5,TRBJ2-4,few,.
CASREAGGPTDTQYF,TGTGCCAGCAGAGAAGCAGGGGGCCCCACAGATACGCAGTATTTT,TRBV25-1,TRBJ2-3,.,TRBD1
CASSSHGFNYGYTF,TGTGCCAGCAGTTCTCACGGGTTTAACTATGGCTACACCTTC,TRBV28,TRBJ1-2,.,.
CASNLGTSAYEQYF,TGTGCCAGCAACCTCGGGACTAGCGCCTACGAGCAGTACTTC,TRBV28,TRBJ2-7,.,TRBD2
CASSFGQGTFTGELFF,TGTGCCAGCAGCTTCGGACAGGGGACCTTCACCGGGGAGCTGTTTTTT,TRBV27,TRBJ2-2,.,TRBD1
CATSRDRGQETQYF,TGTGCCACCAGCAGAGATCGGGGACAAGAGACCCAGTACTTC,TRBV15,TRBJ2-5,few,.
CASARTGAGSEQYF,TGTGCCAGCGCCAGGACAGGGGCGGGGAGCGAGCAGTACTTC,TRBV2,TRBJ2-7,.,TRBD1
CASSEIGTGNYEQYF,TGTGCCAGCAGTGAAATCGGGACAGGGAACTACGAGCAGTACTTC,TRBV25-1,TRBJ2-7,.,TRBD1
CASSRGDGNTIYF,TGTGCCAGCAGCCGGGGGGACGGAAACACCATATATTTT,TRBV7-9,TRBJ1-3,.,.
CASSSYFTGSSYNEQFF,TGTGCCAGCAGTTCCTACTTTACCGGGAGCTCCTACAATGAGCAGTTCTTC,TRBV28,TRBJ2-1,few,.
CASSPGQTYGYTF,TGTGCCAGCAGCCCGGGACAGACCTATGGCTACACCTTC,TRBV6-4,TRBJ1-2,.,TRBD1
CASSSDRPTTEAFF,TGCGCCAGCAGCTCGGACAGGCCAACCACTGAAGCTTTCTTT,TRBV5-1,TRBJ1-1,few,TRBD1
CASSPGQGAFF,TGTGCCAGCAGTCCGGGACAGGGGGCTTTCTTT,TRBV25-1,TRBJ1-1,few,TRBD1